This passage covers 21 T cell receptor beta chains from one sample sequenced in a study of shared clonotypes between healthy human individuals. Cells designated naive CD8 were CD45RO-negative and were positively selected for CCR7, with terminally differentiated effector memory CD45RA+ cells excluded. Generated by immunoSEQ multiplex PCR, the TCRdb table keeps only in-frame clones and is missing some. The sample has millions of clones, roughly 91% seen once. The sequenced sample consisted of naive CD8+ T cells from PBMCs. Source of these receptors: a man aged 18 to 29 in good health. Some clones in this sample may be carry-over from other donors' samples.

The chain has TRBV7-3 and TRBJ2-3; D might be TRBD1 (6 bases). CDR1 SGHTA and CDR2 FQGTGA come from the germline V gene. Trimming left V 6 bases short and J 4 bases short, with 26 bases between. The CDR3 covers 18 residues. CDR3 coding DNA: TGTGCCAGCAGAACTTCCGGGACAACTATAGGATTGGCAGATACGCAGTATTTT. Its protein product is CASRTSGTTIGLADTQYF.

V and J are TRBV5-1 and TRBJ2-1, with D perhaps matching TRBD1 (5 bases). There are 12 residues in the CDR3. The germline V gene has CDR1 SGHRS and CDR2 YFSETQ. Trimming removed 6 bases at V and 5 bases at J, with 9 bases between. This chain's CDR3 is CASNQGDNEQFF. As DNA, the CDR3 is TGCGCCAGCAATCAAGGGGACAATGAGCAGTTCTTC.

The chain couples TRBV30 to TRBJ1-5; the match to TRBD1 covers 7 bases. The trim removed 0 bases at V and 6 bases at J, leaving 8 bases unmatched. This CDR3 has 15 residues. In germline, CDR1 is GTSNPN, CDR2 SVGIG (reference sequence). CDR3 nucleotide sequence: TGTGCCTGGAGTGTTTACAGGGGCGCCGGTCAGCCCCAGCATTTT. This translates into CAWSVYRGAGQPQHF.

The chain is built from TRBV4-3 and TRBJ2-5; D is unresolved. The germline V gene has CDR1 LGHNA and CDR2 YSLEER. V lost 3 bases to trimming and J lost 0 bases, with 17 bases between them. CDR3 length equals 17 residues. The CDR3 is CASSHVGTEKYQETQYF. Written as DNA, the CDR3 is TGCGCCAGCAGCCACGTTGGAACAGAAAAGTACCAAGAGACCCAGTACTTC.

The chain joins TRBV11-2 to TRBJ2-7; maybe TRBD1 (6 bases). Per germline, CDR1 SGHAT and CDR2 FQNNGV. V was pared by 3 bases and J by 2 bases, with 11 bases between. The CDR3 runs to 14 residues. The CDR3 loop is CASSLSGDPYEQYF. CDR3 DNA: TGTGCCAGCAGCTTGTCAGGGGACCCCTACGAGCAGTACTTC.

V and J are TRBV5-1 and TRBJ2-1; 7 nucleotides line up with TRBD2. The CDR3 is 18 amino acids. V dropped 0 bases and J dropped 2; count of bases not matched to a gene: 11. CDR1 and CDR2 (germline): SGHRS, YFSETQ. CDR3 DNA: TGCGCCAGCAGCTTGGGGGGCTTTCTAGCGGCCACCTACAATGAGCAGTTCTTC. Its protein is CASSLGGFLAATYNEQFF.

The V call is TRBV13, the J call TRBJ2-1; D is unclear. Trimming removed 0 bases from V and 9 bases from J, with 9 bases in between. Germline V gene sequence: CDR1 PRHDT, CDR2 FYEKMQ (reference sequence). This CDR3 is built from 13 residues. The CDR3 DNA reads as TGTGCCAGCAGCTTAGGCATCTACGGTGAGCAGTTCTTC. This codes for CASSLGIYGEQFF.

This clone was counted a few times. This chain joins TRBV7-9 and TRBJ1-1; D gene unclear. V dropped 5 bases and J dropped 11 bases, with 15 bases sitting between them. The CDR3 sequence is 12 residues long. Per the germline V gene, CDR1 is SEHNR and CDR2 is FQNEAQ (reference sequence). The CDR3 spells CASSGGQGDAFF. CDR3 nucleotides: TGTGCCAGCAGCGGAGGGCAAGGCGATGCTTTCTTT.

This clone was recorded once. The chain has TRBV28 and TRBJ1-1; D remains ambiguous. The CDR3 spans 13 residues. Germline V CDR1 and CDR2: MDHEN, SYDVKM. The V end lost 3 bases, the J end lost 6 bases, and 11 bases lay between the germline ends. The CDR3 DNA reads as TGTGCCAGCAGTTTTCCGGGAATCGCTGAAGCTTTCTTT. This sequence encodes CASSFPGIAEAFF.

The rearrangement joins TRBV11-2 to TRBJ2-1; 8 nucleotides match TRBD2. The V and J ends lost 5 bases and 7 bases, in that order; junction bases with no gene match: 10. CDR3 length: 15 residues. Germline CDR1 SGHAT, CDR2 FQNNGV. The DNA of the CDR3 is TGTGCCAGCAGCCCCCGGGAGGGCCCTGTGAATGAGCAGTTCTTC. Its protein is CASSPREGPVNEQFF.

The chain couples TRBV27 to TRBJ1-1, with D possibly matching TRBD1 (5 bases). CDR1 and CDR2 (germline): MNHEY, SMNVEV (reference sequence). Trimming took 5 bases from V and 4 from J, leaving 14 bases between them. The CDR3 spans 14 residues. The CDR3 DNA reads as TGTGCCAGCAGTGCCCGACCAGGGCTCACTGAAGCTTTCTTT. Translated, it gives CASSARPGLTEAFF.

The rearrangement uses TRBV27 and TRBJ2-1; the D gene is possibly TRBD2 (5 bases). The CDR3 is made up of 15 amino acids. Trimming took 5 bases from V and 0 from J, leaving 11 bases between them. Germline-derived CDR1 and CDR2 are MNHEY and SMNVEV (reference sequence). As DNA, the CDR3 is TGTGCCAGCAGTGATCTAGCAGTCTCCTACAATGAGCAGTTCTTC. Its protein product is CASSDLAVSYNEQFF.

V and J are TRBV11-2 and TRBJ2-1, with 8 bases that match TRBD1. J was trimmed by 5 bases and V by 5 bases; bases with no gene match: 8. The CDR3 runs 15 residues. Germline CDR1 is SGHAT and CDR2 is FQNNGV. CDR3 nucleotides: TGTGCCAGCAGCCCCGACAGGGGACCCCACAATGAGCAGTTCTTC. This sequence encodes CASSPDRGPHNEQFF. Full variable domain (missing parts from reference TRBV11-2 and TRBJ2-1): EAGVAQSPRYKIIEKRQSVAFWCNPISGHATLYWYQQILGQGPKLLIQFQNNGVVDDSQLPKDRFSAERLKGVDSTLKIQPAKLEDSAVYLCASSPDRGPHNEQFFGPGTRLTVL.

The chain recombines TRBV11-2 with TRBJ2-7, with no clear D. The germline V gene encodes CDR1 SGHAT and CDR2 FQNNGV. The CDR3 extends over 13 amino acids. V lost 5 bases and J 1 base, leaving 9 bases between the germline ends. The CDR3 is CASSPARSYEQYF. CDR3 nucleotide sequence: TGTGCCAGCAGCCCAGCGCGTTCCTACGAGCAGTACTTC.

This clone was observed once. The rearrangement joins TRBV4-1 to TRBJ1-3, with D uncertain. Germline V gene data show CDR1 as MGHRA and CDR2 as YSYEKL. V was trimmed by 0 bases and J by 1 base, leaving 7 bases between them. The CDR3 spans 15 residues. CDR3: CASSQDVRSGNTIYF. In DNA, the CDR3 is TGCGCCAGCAGCCAAGATGTCCGATCTGGAAACACCATATATTTT.

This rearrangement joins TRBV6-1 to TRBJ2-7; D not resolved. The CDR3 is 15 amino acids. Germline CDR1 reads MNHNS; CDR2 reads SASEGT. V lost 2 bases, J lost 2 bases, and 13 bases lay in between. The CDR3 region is CASSELRTHTYEQYF. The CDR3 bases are TGTGCCAGCAGTGAACTGCGCACGCATACCTACGAGCAGTACTTC.

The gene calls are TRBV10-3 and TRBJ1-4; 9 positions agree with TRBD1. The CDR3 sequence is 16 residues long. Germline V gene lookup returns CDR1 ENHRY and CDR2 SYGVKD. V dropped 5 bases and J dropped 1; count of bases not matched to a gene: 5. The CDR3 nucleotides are TGTGCCATCAGTCCACGACAGGGGGAAACTAATGAAAAACTGTTTTTT. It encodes CAISPRQGETNEKLFF.

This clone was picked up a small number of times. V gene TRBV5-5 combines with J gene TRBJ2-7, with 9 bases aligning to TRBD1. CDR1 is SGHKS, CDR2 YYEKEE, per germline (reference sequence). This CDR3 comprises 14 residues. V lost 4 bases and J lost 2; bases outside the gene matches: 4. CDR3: CASSPWTGAYEQYF. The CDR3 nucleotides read TGTGCCAGCAGCCCGTGGACAGGGGCCTACGAGCAGTACTTC. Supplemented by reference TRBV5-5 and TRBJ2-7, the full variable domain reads DAGVTQSPTHLIKTRGQQVTLRCSPISGHKSVSWYQQVLGQGPQFIFQYYEKEERGRGNFPDRFSARQFPNYSSELNVNALLLGDSALYLCASSPWTGAYEQYFGPGTRLTVT.

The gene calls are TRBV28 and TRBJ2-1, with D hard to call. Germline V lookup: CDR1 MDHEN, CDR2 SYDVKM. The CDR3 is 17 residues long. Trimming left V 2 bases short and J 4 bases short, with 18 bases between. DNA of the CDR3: TGTGCCAGCAGTTTACCGGTTGGGCGGAGAATATACAATGAGCAGTTCTTC. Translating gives CASSLPVGRRIYNEQFF.

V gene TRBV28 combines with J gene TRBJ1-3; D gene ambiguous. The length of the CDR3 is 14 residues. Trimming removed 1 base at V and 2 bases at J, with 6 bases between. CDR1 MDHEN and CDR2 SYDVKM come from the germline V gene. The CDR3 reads CASSLFGPGNTIYF. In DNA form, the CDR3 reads TGTGCCAGCAGTTTATTCGGGCCTGGAAACACCATATATTTT.

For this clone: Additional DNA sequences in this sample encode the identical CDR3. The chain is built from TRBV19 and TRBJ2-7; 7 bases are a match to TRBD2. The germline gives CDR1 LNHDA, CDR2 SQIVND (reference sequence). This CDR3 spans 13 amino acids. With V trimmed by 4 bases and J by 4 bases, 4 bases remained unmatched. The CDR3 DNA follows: TGTGCCAGTAGTACGCGGGAGTCTTACGAGCAGTACTTC. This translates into CASSTRESYEQYF.